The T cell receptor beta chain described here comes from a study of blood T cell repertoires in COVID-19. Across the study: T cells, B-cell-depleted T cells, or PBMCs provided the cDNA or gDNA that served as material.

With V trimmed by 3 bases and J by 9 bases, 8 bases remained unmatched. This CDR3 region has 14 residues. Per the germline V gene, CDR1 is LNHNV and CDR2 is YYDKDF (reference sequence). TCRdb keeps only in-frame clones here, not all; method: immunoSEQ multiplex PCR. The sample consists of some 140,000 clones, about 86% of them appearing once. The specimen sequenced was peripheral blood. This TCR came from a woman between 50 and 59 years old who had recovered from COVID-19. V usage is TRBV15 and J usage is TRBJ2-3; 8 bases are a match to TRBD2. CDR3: CATSRAGGLRTQYF. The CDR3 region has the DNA TGTGCCACCAGCAGGGCGGGGGGACTCAGAACGCAGTATTTT.